This is a list of T cell receptor beta chains from one sample in a study of T cell responses to AZD1222 COVID-19 vaccine. Sequencing used immunoSEQ multiplex PCR; TCRdb keeps in-frame clones, though not all of them. Of about 46,000 clones in the sample, roughly 90% were seen once. The specimen was peripheral blood, collected 28 days after the second AZD1222 dose. These receptors were taken from an adult who received the AZD1222 COVID-19 vaccine. Both conserved end residues are part of each CDR3. D genes are given only for firm matches.

j_call v_call d_call cdr3_aa
TRBJ2-7 TRBV5-1 TRBD2 CASSVLAGAYEQYF
TRBJ1-2 TRBV7-2 NA CASGNYGYTF
TRBJ2-7 TRBV30 NA CAWSALYEQYF
TRBJ1-1 TRBV15 NA CATSRDRQGVTMNTEAFF
TRBJ2-7 TRBV4-1 NA CASSPSISSYEQYF
TRBJ1-2 TRBV28 NA CASSRDGNYGYTF
TRBJ1-1 TRBV6-5 NA CASSPWGTEAFF
TRBJ2-7 TRBV7-2 TRBD2 CASSFQGLAGVEQYF
TRBJ2-1 TRBV28 NA CASRIAGTYNEQFF
TRBJ2-7 TRBV3-1/TRBV3-2 TRBD2 CASRTSGSAYEQYF
TRBJ1-3 TRBV4-3 NA CASSHHPGEPGNTIYF
TRBJ2-5 TRBV4-3 NA CASSPSGGRETQYF
TRBJ2-7 TRBV24-1 NA CATSDLRGGEQYF
TRBJ1-2 TRBV6-5 NA CASSYLRTVFNYGYTF
TRBJ2-7 TRBV5-1 NA CASSERSPLEQYF
TRBJ1-3 TRBV19 TRBD1 CASSLTGAGNTIYF
TRBJ2-1 TRBV6-5 TRBD2 CASGRTSNNEQFF
TRBJ1-1 TRBV7-9 NA CASVLGQLNTEAFF
TRBJ1-6 TRBV28 NA CASIPSSSYNSPLHF
TRBJ2-5 TRBV3-1/TRBV3-2 TRBD2 CASSPAPSGTETQYF
TRBJ1-2 TRBV6-1 NA CASSEGGPNYGYTF
TRBJ2-3 TRBV2 NA CASLGTSTDTQYF
TRBJ2-2 TRBV4-1 NA CASSQPGPNTGELFF
TRBJ2-7 TRBV3-1/TRBV3-2 NA CASSEEGEGEQYF
TRBJ1-1 TRBV6-5 TRBD1 CASSPGQGITEAFF
TRBJ2-7 TRBV7-2 NA CASRREGDGLEQYF
TRBJ2-3 TRBV7-2 NA CASSPYTDTQYF
TRBJ2-7 TRBV11-2 NA CASSRLGGPSYEQYF
TRBJ1-4 TRBV5-1 NA CASSLRSATEKLFF
TRBJ2-1 TRBV24-1 NA CATSEVRTASYNEQFF
TRBJ1-1 TRBV29-1 TRBD1 CSVYTDRANTEAFF
TRBJ1-2 TRBV6-6 NA CASSAAAWGYTF
TRBJ2-7 TRBV13 NA CASSLGRSSYEQYF
TRBJ1-6 TRBV7-2 TRBD1 CASSSRTGRDSPLHF
TRBJ1-1 TRBV6-1 NA CASSYRGPNTEAFF
TRBJ2-1 TRBV2 NA CASSVQRSYNEQFF
TRBJ2-6 TRBV16 NA CASSPFSGANVLTF